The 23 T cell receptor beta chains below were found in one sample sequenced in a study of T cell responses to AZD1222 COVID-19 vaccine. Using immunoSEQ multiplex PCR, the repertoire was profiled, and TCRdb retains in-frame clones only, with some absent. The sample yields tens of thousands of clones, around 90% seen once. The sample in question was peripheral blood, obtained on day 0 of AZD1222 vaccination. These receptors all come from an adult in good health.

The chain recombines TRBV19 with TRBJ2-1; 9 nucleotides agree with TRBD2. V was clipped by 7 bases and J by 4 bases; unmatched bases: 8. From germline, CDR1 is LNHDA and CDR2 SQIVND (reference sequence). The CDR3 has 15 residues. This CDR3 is CASTSPGLAYNEQFF. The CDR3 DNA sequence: TGTGCCAGTACCTCTCCGGGACTAGCTTACAATGAGCAGTTCTTC.

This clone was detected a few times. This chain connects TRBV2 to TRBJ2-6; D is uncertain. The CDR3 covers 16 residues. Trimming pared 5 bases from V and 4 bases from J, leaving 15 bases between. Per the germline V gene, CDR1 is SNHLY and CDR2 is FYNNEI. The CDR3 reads CASSIGRARGANVLTF. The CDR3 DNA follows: TGTGCCAGCAGTATAGGACGGGCCCGGGGGGCCAACGTCCTGACTTTC.

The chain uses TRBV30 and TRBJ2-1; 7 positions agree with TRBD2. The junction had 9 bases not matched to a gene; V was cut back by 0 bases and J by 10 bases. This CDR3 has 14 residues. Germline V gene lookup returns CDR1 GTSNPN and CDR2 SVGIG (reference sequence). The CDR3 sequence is CAWSVMAGVDEQFF. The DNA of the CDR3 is TGTGCCTGGAGTGTAATGGCGGGAGTAGACGAGCAGTTCTTC.

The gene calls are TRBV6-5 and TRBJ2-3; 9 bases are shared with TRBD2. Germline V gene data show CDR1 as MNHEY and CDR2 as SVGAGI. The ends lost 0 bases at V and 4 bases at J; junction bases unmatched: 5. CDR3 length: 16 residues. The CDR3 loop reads CASSYSLAGAADTQYF. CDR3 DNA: TGTGCCAGCAGTTACTCTTTAGCGGGAGCGGCAGATACGCAGTATTTT.

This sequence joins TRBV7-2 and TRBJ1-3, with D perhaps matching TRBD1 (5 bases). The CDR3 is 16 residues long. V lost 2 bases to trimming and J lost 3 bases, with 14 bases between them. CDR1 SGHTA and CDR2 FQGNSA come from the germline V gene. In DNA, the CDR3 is TGTGCCAGCAGCTTAAGGGCCCTGGGGCTTGGAAACACCATATATTTT. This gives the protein CASSLRALGLGNTIYF. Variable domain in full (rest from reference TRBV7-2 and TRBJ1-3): GAGVSQSPSNKVTEKGKDVELRCDPISGHTALYWYRQSLGQGLEFLIYFQGNSAPDKSGLPSDRFSAERTGGSVSTLTIQRTQQEDSAVYLCASSLRALGLGNTIYFGEGSWLTVV.

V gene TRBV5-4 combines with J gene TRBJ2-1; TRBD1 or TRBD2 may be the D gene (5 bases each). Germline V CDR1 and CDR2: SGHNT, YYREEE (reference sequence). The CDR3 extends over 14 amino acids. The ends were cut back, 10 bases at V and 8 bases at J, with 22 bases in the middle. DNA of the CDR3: TGTGCCGCTTCCTACTGGGGGAGACAGCATGAGCAGTTCTTC. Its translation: CAASYWGRQHEQFF. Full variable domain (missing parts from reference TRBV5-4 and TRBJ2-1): ETGVTQSPTHLIKTRGQQVTLRCSSQSGHNTVSWYQQALGQGPQFIFQYYREEENGRGNFPPRFSGLQFPNYSSELNVNALELDDSALYLCAASYWGRQHEQFFGPGTRLTVL.

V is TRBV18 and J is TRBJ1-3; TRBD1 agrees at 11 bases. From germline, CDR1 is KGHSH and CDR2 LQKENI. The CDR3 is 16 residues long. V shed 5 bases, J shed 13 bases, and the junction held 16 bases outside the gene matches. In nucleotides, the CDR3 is TGTGCCAGCTCAGCACGAGCACCGGACAGGGGGCTCCCAATATATTTT. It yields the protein CASSARAPDRGLPIYF. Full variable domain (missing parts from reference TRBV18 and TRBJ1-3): NAGVMQNPRHLVRRRGQEARLRCSPMKGHSHVYWYRQLPEEGLKFMVYLQKENIIDESGMPKERFSAEFPKEGPSILRIQQVVRGDSAAYFCASSARAPDRGLPIYFGEGSWLTVV.

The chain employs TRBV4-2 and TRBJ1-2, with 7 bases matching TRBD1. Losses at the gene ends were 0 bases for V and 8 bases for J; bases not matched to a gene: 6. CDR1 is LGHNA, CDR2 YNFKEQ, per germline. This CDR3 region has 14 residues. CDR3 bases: TGTGCCAGCAGCCAAGAAAGGGGGCCTGACGGCTACACCTTC. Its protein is CASSQERGPDGYTF.

In nucleotides, the CDR3 is TGTGCCAGCAGGGGGACAGATCTGGAGCAGTACTTC. This codes for CASRGTDLEQYF. The V and J genes are TRBV6-5 and TRBJ2-7; 7 bases match TRBD1. CDR1 and CDR2 from the germline V gene are MNHEY and SVGAGI. The CDR3 is 12 amino acids. The V and J ends lost 6 bases and 7 bases, in that order; junction bases with no gene match: 6.

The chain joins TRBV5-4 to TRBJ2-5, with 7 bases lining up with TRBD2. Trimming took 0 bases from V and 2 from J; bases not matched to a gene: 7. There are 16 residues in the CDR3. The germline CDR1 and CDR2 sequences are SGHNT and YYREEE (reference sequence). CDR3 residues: CASSLGASGRQETQYF. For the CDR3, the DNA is TGTGCCAGCAGCTTGGGGGCTAGCGGACGTCAAGAGACCCAGTACTTC. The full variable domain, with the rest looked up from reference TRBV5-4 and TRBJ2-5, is ETGVTQSPTHLIKTRGQQVTLRCSSQSGHNTVSWYQQALGQGPQFIFQYYREEENGRGNFPPRFSGLQFPNYSSELNVNALELDDSALYLCASSLGASGRQETQYFGPGTRLLVL.

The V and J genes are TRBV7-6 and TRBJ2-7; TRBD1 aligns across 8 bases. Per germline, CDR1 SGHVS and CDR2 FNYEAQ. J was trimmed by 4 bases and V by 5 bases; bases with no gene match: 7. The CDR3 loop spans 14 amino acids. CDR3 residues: CASSPTGQGYEQYF. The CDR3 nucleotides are TGTGCCAGCAGCCCCACAGGACAGGGTTACGAGCAGTACTTC.

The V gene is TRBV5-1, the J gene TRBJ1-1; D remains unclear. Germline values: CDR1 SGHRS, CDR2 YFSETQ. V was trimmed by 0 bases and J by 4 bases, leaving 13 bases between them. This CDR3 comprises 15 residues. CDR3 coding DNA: TGCGCCAGCAGCTTGGACGGAGGGTCGGGCACTGAAGCTTTCTTT. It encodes CASSLDGGSGTEAFF.

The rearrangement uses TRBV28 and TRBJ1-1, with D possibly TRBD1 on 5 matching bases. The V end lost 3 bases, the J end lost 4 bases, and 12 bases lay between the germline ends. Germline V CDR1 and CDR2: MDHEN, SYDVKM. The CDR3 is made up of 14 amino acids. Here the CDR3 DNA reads TGTGCCAGCAGTTTTGGGGGTTTGATCACTGAAGCTTTCTTT. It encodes CASSFGGLITEAFF.

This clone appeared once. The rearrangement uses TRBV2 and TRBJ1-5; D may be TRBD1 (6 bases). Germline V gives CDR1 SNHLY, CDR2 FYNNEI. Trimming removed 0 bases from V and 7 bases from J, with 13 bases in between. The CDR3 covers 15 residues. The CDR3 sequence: CASSEAGGAVQPQHF. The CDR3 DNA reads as TGTGCCAGCAGTGAAGCTGGGGGGGCAGTCCAGCCCCAGCATTTT.

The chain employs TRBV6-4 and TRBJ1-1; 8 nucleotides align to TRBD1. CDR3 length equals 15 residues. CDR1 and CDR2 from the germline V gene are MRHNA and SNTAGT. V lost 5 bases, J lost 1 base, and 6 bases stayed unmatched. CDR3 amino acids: CASSSPGGGNTEAFF. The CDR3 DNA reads TGTGCCAGCAGTTCCCCAGGGGGCGGGAACACTGAAGCTTTCTTT.

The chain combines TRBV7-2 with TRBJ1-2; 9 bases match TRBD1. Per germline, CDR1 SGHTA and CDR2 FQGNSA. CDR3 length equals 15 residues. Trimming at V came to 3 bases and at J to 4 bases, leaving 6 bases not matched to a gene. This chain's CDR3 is CASSLDRGEGYGYTF. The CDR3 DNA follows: TGTGCCAGCAGCTTGGACAGGGGTGAGGGCTATGGCTACACCTTC.

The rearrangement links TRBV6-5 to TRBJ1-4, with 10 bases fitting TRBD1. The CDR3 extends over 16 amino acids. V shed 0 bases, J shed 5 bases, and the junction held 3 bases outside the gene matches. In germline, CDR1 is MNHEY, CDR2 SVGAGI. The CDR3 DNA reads TGTGCCAGCAGTTACTCAACGGGACAGGGGAATGAAAAACTGTTTTTT. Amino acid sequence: CASSYSTGQGNEKLFF.

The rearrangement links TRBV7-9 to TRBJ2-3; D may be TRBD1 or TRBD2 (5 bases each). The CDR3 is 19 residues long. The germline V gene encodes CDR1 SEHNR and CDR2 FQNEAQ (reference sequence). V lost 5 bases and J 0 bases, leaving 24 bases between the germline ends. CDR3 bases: TGTGCCAGCAGCCAAACGGGGCCCGGGCGAAGTTGGAGCACAGATACGCAGTATTTT. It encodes CASSQTGPGRSWSTDTQYF. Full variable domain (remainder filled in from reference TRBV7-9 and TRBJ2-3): DTGVSQNPRHKITKRGQNVTFRCDPISEHNRLYWYRQTLGQGPEFLTYFQNEAQLEKSRLLSDRFSAERPKGSFSTLEIQRTEQGDSAMYLCASSQTGPGRSWSTDTQYFGPGTRLTVL.

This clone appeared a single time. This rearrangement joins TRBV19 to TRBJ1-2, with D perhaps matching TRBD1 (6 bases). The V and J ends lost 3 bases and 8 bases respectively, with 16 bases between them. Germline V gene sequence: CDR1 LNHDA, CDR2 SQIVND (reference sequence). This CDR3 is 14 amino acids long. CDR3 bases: TGTGCCAGTAGTATGGGGGTCCTGACAGGAGGCTACACCTTC. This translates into CASSMGVLTGGYTF.

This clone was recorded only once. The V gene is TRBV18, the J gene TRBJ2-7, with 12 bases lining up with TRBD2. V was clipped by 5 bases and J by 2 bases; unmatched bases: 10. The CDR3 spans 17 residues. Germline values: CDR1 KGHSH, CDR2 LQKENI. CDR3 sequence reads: CASSSRTSGDTPYEQYF. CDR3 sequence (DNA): TGTGCCAGCTCATCCCGGACTAGCGGGGATACCCCCTACGAGCAGTACTTC.

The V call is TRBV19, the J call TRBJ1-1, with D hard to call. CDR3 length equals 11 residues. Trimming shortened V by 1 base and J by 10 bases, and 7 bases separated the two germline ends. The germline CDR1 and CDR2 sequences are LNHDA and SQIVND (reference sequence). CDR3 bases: TGTGCCAGTAGTATAGGAGTACCAGCTTTCTTT. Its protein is CASSIGVPAFF.

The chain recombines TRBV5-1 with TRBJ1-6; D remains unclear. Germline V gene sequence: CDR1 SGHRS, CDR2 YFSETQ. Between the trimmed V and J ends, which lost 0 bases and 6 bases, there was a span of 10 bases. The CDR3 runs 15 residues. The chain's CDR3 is CASSLAQVPNSPLHF. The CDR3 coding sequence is TGCGCCAGCAGCTTGGCCCAGGTGCCTAATTCACCCCTCCACTTT.

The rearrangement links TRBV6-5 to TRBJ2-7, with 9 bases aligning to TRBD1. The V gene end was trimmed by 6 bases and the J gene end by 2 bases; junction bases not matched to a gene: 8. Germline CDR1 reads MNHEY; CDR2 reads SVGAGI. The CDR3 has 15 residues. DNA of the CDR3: TGTGCCAGCAGAACGGGACAGGGAGGGGCCTACGAGCAGTACTTC. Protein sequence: CASRTGQGGAYEQYF.